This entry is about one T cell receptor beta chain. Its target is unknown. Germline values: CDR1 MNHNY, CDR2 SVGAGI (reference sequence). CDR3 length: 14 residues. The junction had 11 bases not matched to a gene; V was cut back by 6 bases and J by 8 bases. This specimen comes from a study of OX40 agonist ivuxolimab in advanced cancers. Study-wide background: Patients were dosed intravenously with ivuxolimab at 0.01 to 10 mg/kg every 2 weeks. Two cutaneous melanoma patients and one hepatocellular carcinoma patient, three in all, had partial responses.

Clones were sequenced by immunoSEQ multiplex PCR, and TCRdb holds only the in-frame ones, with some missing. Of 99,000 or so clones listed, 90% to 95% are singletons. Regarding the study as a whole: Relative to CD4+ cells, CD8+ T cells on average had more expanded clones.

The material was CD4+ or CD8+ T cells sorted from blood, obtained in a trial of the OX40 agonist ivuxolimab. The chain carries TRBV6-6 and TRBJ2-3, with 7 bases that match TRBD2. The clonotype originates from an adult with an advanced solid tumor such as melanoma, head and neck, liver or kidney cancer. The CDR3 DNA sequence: TGTGCCAGCAGCTTGACTAGCCGTTCGGTTACGCAGTATTTT. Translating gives CASSLTSRSVTQYF.